The text below deals with one T cell receptor beta chain. This table comes from immunoSEQ multiplex PCR, and its TCRdb copy is limited to in-frame clones, with some not included. There are roughly 220,000 clones in the sample; around 83% occur only once, and roughly a tenth lies in the top ten. Trimming removed 3 bases at V and 5 bases at J, with 20 bases between. The CDR3 runs to 17 residues. Germline lookup yields CDR1 MGHDK and CDR2 SYGVNS. These data originate in a study of blood T cell repertoires in COVID-19. Study context: The samples span acute and convalescent COVID-19 from the United States, Italy and Spain.

The sequencing input was peripheral blood. The V call is TRBV25-1, the J call TRBJ2-1, with D tentatively TRBD1 (5 bases). This clonotype originated in a woman in her forties or fifties with COVID-19, enrolled during active disease. This CDR3 reads CASSDPSGRVTDNEQFF. The CDR3 DNA reads TGTGCCAGCAGTGATCCCTCGGGCAGGGTAACGGACAATGAGCAGTTCTTC.